Presented here are 17 T cell receptor beta chains from one specimen sequenced in a study of fetal regulatory T cell absence and autoimmunity. Using immunoSEQ multiplex PCR, the repertoire was profiled, and TCRdb retains in-frame clones only, with some absent. The table shows approximately 46,000 clones, with about 80% occurring only once. What was sequenced was cord blood. Source of these receptors: a newborn boy with IPEX syndrome.

This chain uses TRBV6-1 with TRBJ2-7; unclear D gene. The CDR3 consists of 11 residues. Germline loops: CDR1 MNHNS, CDR2 SASEGT. V lost 9 bases and J lost 3, with 9 bases in between. This chain's CDR3 is CASRLVYEQYF. The CDR3 nucleotides are TGTGCCAGTCGACTGGTCTACGAGCAGTACTTC.

The V and J genes are TRBV11-1 and TRBJ2-4; TRBD2 is a possible D gene (6 bases). This CDR3 region has 17 residues. The germline gives CDR1 SGHAT, CDR2 FQDESV (reference sequence). V dropped 1 base and J dropped 0 bases, with 13 bases sitting between them. The CDR3 region is CASSLERVGLAKNIQYF. The CDR3 bases are TGTGCCAGCAGCTTAGAACGGGTGGGACTAGCCAAAAACATTCAGTACTTC.

The chain couples TRBV7-6 to TRBJ2-5; 8 positions match TRBD2. The CDR3 loop spans 13 amino acids. Germline trimming cut 5 bases from V and 3 bases from J; bases unmatched to any gene: 2. In germline, CDR1 is SGHVS, CDR2 FNYEAQ. CDR3 nucleotide sequence: TGTGCCAGCAGCACAGCGGGGGAAGAGACCCAGTACTTC. It yields the protein CASSTAGEETQYF.

V gene TRBV4-3 combines with J gene TRBJ1-3; D ambiguous. The CDR3 spans 16 residues. Deletions cut 0 bases from V and 3 bases from J, with 12 bases between. In germline, CDR1 is LGHNA, CDR2 YSLEER. CDR3 amino acids: CASSQDSGAGGNTIYF. DNA for the CDR3: TGCGCCAGCAGCCAAGATAGTGGAGCAGGTGGAAACACCATATATTTT.

The V call is TRBV6-5, the J call TRBJ2-7; D is unresolved. Germline CDR1 reads MNHEY; CDR2 reads SVGAGI. This CDR3 spans 14 amino acids. The V gene lost 5 bases and the J gene lost 0 bases, with 11 bases spanning the gap. CDR3 amino acids: CASSGRVSSYEQYF. The CDR3 DNA reads TGTGCCAGCAGTGGTAGGGTGAGCTCCTACGAGCAGTACTTC.

The CDR3 sequence: CASSEETPYTQYF. The CDR3 DNA is TGTGCCAGCAGTGAGGAGACTCCCTATACGCAGTATTTT. The rearrangement links TRBV25-1 to TRBJ2-3; no clear D gene. The germline gives CDR1 MGHDK, CDR2 SYGVNS. The CDR3 has 13 residues. V lost 3 bases and J 7 bases, leaving 11 bases between the germline ends.

The V and J genes are TRBV19 and TRBJ2-7; perhaps TRBD1 as D (6 bases). The CDR3 spans 13 residues. From germline, CDR1 is LNHDA and CDR2 SQIVND (reference sequence). V lost 5 bases to trimming and J lost 2 bases, with 10 bases between them. The CDR3 sequence is CASSSEGAYEQYF. The CDR3 bases are TGTGCCAGTAGTTCCGAGGGGGCCTACGAGCAGTACTTC.

The rearrangement joins TRBV6-5 to TRBJ2-2; D might be TRBD2 (7 bases). The length of the CDR3 is 15 residues. Trimming cost V 6 bases and J 2 bases, with 13 bases left between them. The germline gives CDR1 MNHEY, CDR2 SVGAGI. In DNA form, the CDR3 reads TGTGCCAGCAGCTGGGGGGGCTACAACACCGGGGAGCTGTTTTTT. It translates to CASSWGGYNTGELFF.

J is TRBJ2-7 and V is TRBV6-9; D unclear. Germline CDR1 is MNHGY and CDR2 is SVAAGI. V gave up 6 bases and J gave up 2 bases, with 11 bases separating them. The CDR3 runs 13 residues. The CDR3 region has the DNA TGTGCCAGCAGAAAAGGGCGTACCTACGAGCAGTACTTC. Translation gives CASRKGRTYEQYF.

V gene TRBV18 combines with J gene TRBJ2-3; 7 nucleotides align to TRBD2. This CDR3 has 17 amino acids. Germline CDR1 KGHSH, CDR2 LQKENI. V shed 2 bases and J 1 base; nucleotides not matched to a gene: 9. This CDR3 reads CASSPILAVLGTDTQYF. CDR3 sequence (DNA): TGTGCCAGCTCACCAATCCTAGCGGTCTTGGGCACAGATACGCAGTATTTT.

The rearrangement links TRBV30 to TRBJ1-3; D remains unclear. This CDR3 spans 13 amino acids. Germline loops: CDR1 GTSNPN, CDR2 SVGIG (reference sequence). Trimming cost V 2 bases and J 4 bases, with 9 bases left between them. The CDR3 here is CAWSPGSGNTIYF. CDR3 DNA sequence: TGTGCCTGGAGTCCCGGGTCCGGAAACACCATATATTTT.

The genes are TRBV30 and TRBJ2-2; maybe TRBD1 (6 bases). The germline V gene encodes CDR1 GTSNPN and CDR2 SVGIG (reference sequence). V lost 7 bases to trimming and J lost 5 bases, with 17 bases between them. The CDR3 extends over 14 amino acids. Written as DNA, the CDR3 is TGTGCCTTTACATGGGGGCGCTTAACCGGGGAGCTGTTTTTT. Protein: CAFTWGRLTGELFF.

V is TRBV19 and J is TRBJ2-7, with 7 bases aligning to TRBD1. The CDR3 length is 14 residues. Germline CDR1 is LNHDA and CDR2 is SQIVND (reference sequence). The V segment lost 5 bases and the J segment 4 bases; nucleotides outside the gene matches: 8. The CDR3 region is CASSGRDSSYEQYF. CDR3 sequence (DNA): TGTGCCAGTAGTGGTAGGGACAGCTCTTACGAGCAGTACTTC.

The chain recombines TRBV15 with TRBJ1-1, with 8 bases that match TRBD1. CDR1 and CDR2 from the germline V gene are LNHNV and YYDKDF (reference sequence). V dropped 5 bases and J dropped 11; count of bases not matched to a gene: 13. CDR3 length equals 14 residues. CDR3 nucleotide sequence: TGTGCCACCAGCGACCTGGACAGGGCGGAGGAGGCTTTCTTT. Translated: CATSDLDRAEEAFF.

This clone was seen a few times. CDR3 residues: CASSESPSGENEQYF. CDR3 bases: TGTGCCAGCAGTGAATCCCCTAGCGGGGAAAACGAGCAGTACTTC. The chain carries TRBV6-1 and TRBJ2-7, with TRBD2 matching over 9 bases. The CDR3 is made up of 15 amino acids. V shed 2 bases and J 5 bases; nucleotides not matched to a gene: 7. The germline V gene has CDR1 MNHNS and CDR2 SASEGT.

CDR3 loop: CASSSTPSGQVEDTQYF. CDR3 sequence (DNA): TGCGCCAGCAGCTCGACTCCTAGCGGGCAGGTAGAAGATACGCAGTATTTT. The V call is TRBV5-1, the J call TRBJ2-3; TRBD2 matches 8 bases. Germline CDR1 is SGHRS and CDR2 is YFSETQ. Germline trimming cut 3 bases from V and 5 bases from J; bases unmatched to any gene: 14. The CDR3 is 17 residues long.

The chain is built from TRBV4-1 and TRBJ2-3; D might be TRBD2 (6 bases). Germline loops: CDR1 MGHRA, CDR2 YSYEKL. This CDR3 is 15 amino acids long. Deletions cut 1 base from V and 2 bases from J, with 10 bases between. CDR3 region: CASSQGRGPTDTQYF. The CDR3 nucleotides are TGCGCCAGCAGCCAAGGGCGGGGCCCCACAGATACGCAGTATTTT.